This TCR beta chain stems from a study of T cell changes during pregnancy in multiple sclerosis. CDR1 GTSNPN and CDR2 SVGIG come from the germline V gene (reference sequence). V lost 0 bases and J lost 8, with 11 bases in between. The CDR3 is 13 amino acids. The repertoire was sequenced with immunoSEQ multiplex PCR; TCRdb's copy has only in-frame clones and lacks some. The table shows 45,000 to 65,000 clones, with approximately 93% occurring only once. Material: CD8+ T cells from peripheral blood mononuclear cells, obtained in the third trimester of pregnancy. The sequence derives from a female donor with multiple sclerosis, enrolled in a pregnancy study. The chain recombines TRBV30 with TRBJ2-1; D unresolved. CDR3 in amino acids: CAWSVSQAHEQFF. The CDR3 DNA reads TGTGCCTGGAGTGTAAGTCAAGCGCATGAGCAGTTCTTC.